These 26 T cell receptor beta chains were all obtained from the same sample, sequenced in a study of cytomegalovirus exposure and HLA in healthy donors. A multiplex PCR was run with 60 Vbeta primers and 13 Jbeta primers. Data came from immunoSEQ multiplex PCR; TCRdb stores just in-frame clones and leaves some out. The data contain about 210,000 clones, over 80% of them singletons. Sequenced input: PBMCs. Receptors were obtained from a man aged 40-55 years in good health and CMV-seropositive.

A word on this clone: A junction boundary mismatches the germline segment, possibly from a read error. The chain combines TRBV19 with TRBJ1-4; D perhaps matches TRBD1 (6 bases). This CDR3 is built from 15 residues. Germline CDR1 LNHDA, CDR2 SQIVND (reference sequence). CDR3 amino acids: CACRNHRASNEKLFF. The DNA for the CDR3 is TGTGCCTGTAGGAACCACAGGGCAAGTAATGAAAAACTGTTTTTT.

V usage is TRBV7-2 and J usage is TRBJ2-1; 11 bases are a match to TRBD1. Germline V gives CDR1 SGHTA, CDR2 FQGNSA. CDR3 length equals 18 residues. V lost 3 bases to trimming and J lost 4 bases; unmatched junction nucleotides: 11. CDR3 in DNA: TGTGCCAGCAGCTTGCGCCAGGACAGGGGGCATTTGTACAATGAGCAGTTCTTC. This translates into CASSLRQDRGHLYNEQFF.

This sequence joins TRBV7-3 and TRBJ2-3; 9 bases align to TRBD2. The V gene end was trimmed by 4 bases and the J gene end by 3 bases; junction bases not matched to a gene: 5. The V gene's germline CDR1 is SGHTA and CDR2 FQGTGA. CDR3 length: 15 amino acids. The CDR3 coding sequence is TGTGCCAGCAGCTCAGGCGGGAGGGGTACAGATACGCAGTATTTT. It is translated as CASSSGGRGTDTQYF.

In nucleotides, the CDR3 is TGTGCCAGCGGCTGGGACAGCACCTACCAAGAGACCCAGTACTTC. Its translation: CASGWDSTYQETQYF. This sequence joins TRBV6-1 and TRBJ2-5, with 7 bases lining up with TRBD1. With V trimmed by 8 bases and J by 0 bases, 9 bases remained unmatched. The CDR3 length is 15 residues. Germline values: CDR1 MNHNS, CDR2 SASEGT.

The chain recombines TRBV6-6 with TRBJ2-5; a weak D match, TRBD2 (6 bases). Germline CDR1 MNHNY, CDR2 SVGAGI (reference sequence). Trimming left V 11 bases short and J 4 bases short, with 11 bases between. The CDR3 sequence is 11 residues long. The CDR3 bases are TGTGCCGGCGGGGACCCAGAGACCCAGTACTTC. Its translation: CAGGDPETQYF.

CDR3 in amino acids: CASSGHRGGSPLHF. DNA for the CDR3: TGTGCCAGCAGTGGCCACAGGGGCGGCTCACCCCTCCACTTT. The chain employs TRBV25-1 and TRBJ1-6; 7 nucleotides line up with TRBD1. With 4 bases clipped from V and 10 bases from J, the junction kept 7 bases outside the gene matches. This CDR3 is built from 14 residues. Germline assignment: CDR1 MGHDK and CDR2 SYGVNS.

The chain joins TRBV5-5 to TRBJ1-1, with D unresolved. The CDR3 spans 14 residues. The V gene lost 4 bases and the J gene lost 3 bases, with 13 bases spanning the gap. Germline V gives CDR1 SGHKS, CDR2 YYEKEE (reference sequence). The CDR3 loop is CASSRYGDYTEAFF. The CDR3 bases are TGTGCCAGCAGCCGATACGGGGATTACACTGAAGCTTTCTTT.

The genes are TRBV7-2 and TRBJ2-5; 12 nucleotides match TRBD2. Germline values: CDR1 SGHTA, CDR2 FQGNSA. Unmatched junction bases numbered 8, after V lost 4 bases and J lost 5 bases. This CDR3 spans 16 amino acids. The CDR3 bases are TGTGCCAGCAGCTCTAGCGGGAGGGTTTTCGGCGAGACCCAGTACTTC. This gives the protein CASSSSGRVFGETQYF. Based on the CDR3 plus reference TRBV7-2 and TRBJ2-5, the full variable domain is GAGVSQSPSNKVTEKGKDVELRCDPISGHTALYWYRQSLGQGLEFLIYFQGNSAPDKSGLPSDRFSAERTGGSVSTLTIQRTQQEDSAVYLCASSSSGRVFGETQYFGPGTRLLVL.

This clone was seen more than once but under ten times. V and J are TRBV19 and TRBJ1-4, with D hard to call. CDR1 is LNHDA and CDR2 is SQIVND in the germline V gene (reference sequence). The CDR3 contains 11 residues. Trimming took 6 bases from V and 8 from J, leaving 7 bases between them. CDR3 sequence (DNA): TGTGCCAGTAGCCGGAGGGAAAAACTGTTTTTT. Protein sequence: CASSRREKLFF.

The J gene is TRBJ2-2, the V gene TRBV27, with 9 bases aligning to TRBD1. Germline-derived CDR1 and CDR2 are MNHEY and SMNVEV (reference sequence). V was pared by 4 bases and J by 4 bases, with 10 bases of the junction left unmatched. The CDR3 is 17 amino acids. DNA of the CDR3: TGTGCCAGCAGTTCGATACAGGGGGCGAGAATCACCGGGGAGCTGTTTTTT. The encoded protein is CASSSIQGARITGELFF.

This chain's CDR3 is CASRGLAGGTYEQYF. The DNA of the CDR3 is TGTGCCAGCAGAGGACTAGCGGGAGGCACCTACGAGCAGTACTTC. This sequence joins TRBV27 and TRBJ2-7; 14 bases are shared with TRBD2. Unmatched junction bases numbered 3, after V lost 6 bases and J lost 2 bases. Per germline, CDR1 MNHEY and CDR2 SMNVEV (reference sequence). The CDR3 runs to 15 residues.

The CDR3 here is CASSLLGQGAIYEQYF. CDR3 coding DNA: TGTGCCAGCAGCCTCTTAGGACAGGGGGCTATCTACGAGCAGTACTTC. The chain carries TRBV9 and TRBJ2-7; the match to TRBD1 covers 11 bases. The CDR3 is made up of 16 amino acids. In germline, CDR1 is SGDLS, CDR2 YYNGEE. The ends lost 4 bases at V and 3 bases at J; junction bases unmatched: 9.

CDR3 residues: CASSTLAGGPYEQYF. The CDR3 coding sequence is TGTGCCAGCAGCACACTAGCGGGAGGGCCCTACGAGCAGTACTTC. V is TRBV14 and J is TRBJ2-7; 13 bases fit TRBD2. With V trimmed by 5 bases and J by 2 bases, 3 bases remained unmatched. The CDR3 extends over 15 amino acids. Germline values: CDR1 SGHDN, CDR2 FVKESK.

CDR3 amino acids: CASRYRVPNTGELFF. The CDR3 nucleotides are TGTGCCAGTAGGTACAGGGTTCCGAACACCGGGGAGCTGTTTTTT. V is TRBV19 and J is TRBJ2-2, with D tentatively TRBD1 (6 bases). The CDR3 consists of 15 residues. Germline-derived CDR1 and CDR2 are LNHDA and SQIVND (reference sequence). V gave up 6 bases and J gave up 0 bases, with 11 bases separating them.

The rearrangement uses TRBV28 and TRBJ2-7; 15 bases agree with TRBD2. Looked up from germline, CDR1 is MDHEN and CDR2 is SYDVKM. The junction had 5 bases not matched to a gene; V was cut back by 6 bases and J by 5 bases. The CDR3 runs 15 residues. CDR3 bases: TGTGCCAGCAGCCCCGGGACTAGCGGGAGGAACGAGCAGTACGTC. Its protein is CASSPGTSGRNEQYV.

V is TRBV19 and J is TRBJ2-7, with 7 bases lining up with TRBD1. V shed 4 bases and J 6 bases; nucleotides not matched to a gene: 0. The CDR3 is 11 amino acids. CDR1 is LNHDA, CDR2 SQIVND, per germline (reference sequence). Here the CDR3 reads CASSNRGEQYF. The CDR3 bases are TGTGCCAGTAGTAACAGGGGCGAGCAGTACTTC.

Concerning this clone itself: The junction departs from germline at one end; a sequencing error may be responsible. The rearrangement joins TRBV10-3 to TRBJ2-3; 10 nucleotides line up with TRBD1. CDR3 length equals 14 residues. Germline V gene data show CDR1 as ENHRY and CDR2 as SYGVKD. CDR3: CAIAGQGGTDTQYF. CDR3 in DNA: TGTGCCATCGCCGGACAGGGGGGCACGGATACGCAGTATTTT.

The rearrangement links TRBV7-2 to TRBJ1-5, with 7 bases aligning to TRBD1. The length of the CDR3 is 15 residues. Unmatched junction bases numbered 10, after V lost 5 bases and J lost 6 bases. The germline gives CDR1 SGHTA, CDR2 FQGNSA. The DNA for the CDR3 is TGTGCCAGCAGCCTTGGACAGGCAGGTACTCAGCCCCAGCATTTT. Protein: CASSLGQAGTQPQHF.

The chain combines TRBV4-2 with TRBJ2-2, with a possible D match to TRBD1 (5 bases). Germline V gene data show CDR1 as LGHNA and CDR2 as YNFKEQ. The CDR3 covers 17 residues. The ends were cut back, 0 bases at V and 7 bases at J, with 18 bases in the middle. The CDR3 nucleotides read TGTGCCAGCAGCCAAGAGGGTACAGGAATAATGGGCGGGGAGCTGTTTTTT. Amino acids: CASSQEGTGIMGGELFF.

This clone has a handful of counts. V and J are TRBV4-1 and TRBJ2-5; TRBD2 might be the D (5 bases). The CDR3 is 16 amino acids. Germline CDR1 reads MGHRA; CDR2 reads YSYEKL. V was trimmed by 0 bases and J by 0 bases, leaving 11 bases between them. The CDR3 DNA sequence: TGCGCCAGCAGCCAAGAGGGCACCGGGAACCAAGAGACCCAGTACTTC. Residues: CASSQEGTGNQETQYF.

The rearrangement joins TRBV6-6 to TRBJ2-3; 9 positions agree with TRBD2. V lost 6 bases and J lost 6; bases outside the gene matches: 7. Looked up from germline, CDR1 is MNHNY and CDR2 is SVGAGI (reference sequence). The CDR3 sequence is 14 residues long. In nucleotides, the CDR3 is TGTGCCAGCAGGACTAGCGGAGGGAAGGATACGCAGTATTTT. Its translation is CASRTSGGKDTQYF.

The chain has TRBV5-1 and TRBJ2-1; D possibly corresponds to TRBD2 (5 bases). The V and J ends lost 4 bases and 7 bases respectively, with 12 bases between them. This CDR3 has 13 residues. The germline CDR1 and CDR2 sequences are SGHRS and YFSETQ. This CDR3 reads CASSLGPGNEQFF. CDR3 coding DNA: TGCGCCAGCAGCCTTGGACCGGGAAATGAGCAGTTCTTC.

The chain has TRBV27 and TRBJ2-7; D is perhaps TRBD2 (7 bases). The CDR3 is 14 amino acids. CDR1 is MNHEY, CDR2 SMNVEV, per germline (reference sequence). V was trimmed by 2 bases and J by 4 bases, leaving 12 bases between them. The CDR3 spells CASSLKGGGYEQYV. The CDR3 coding sequence is TGTGCCAGCAGTTTAAAGGGGGGAGGGTACGAGCAGTACGTC.

The chain links TRBV27 to TRBJ2-5; 9 bases fit TRBD2. V was clipped by 0 bases and J by 4 bases; unmatched bases: 9. Looked up from germline, CDR1 is MNHEY and CDR2 is SMNVEV (reference sequence). This CDR3 spans 17 amino acids. The CDR3 here is CASSLSLAGASRETQYF. The CDR3 DNA is TGTGCCAGCAGTTTATCTTTAGCGGGGGCCTCCCGAGAGACCCAGTACTTC.

A single count supports this clone. The gene calls are TRBV19 and TRBJ2-7, with a weak D call TRBD1 (6 bases). Germline CDR1 LNHDA, CDR2 SQIVND (reference sequence). This CDR3 is 15 amino acids long. Trimming took 3 bases from V and 2 from J, leaving 14 bases between them. CDR3 residues: CASSIRGQFTYEQYF. In DNA form, the CDR3 reads TGTGCCAGTAGTATCAGAGGACAGTTTACCTACGAGCAGTACTTC. Full variable domain (rest looked up from reference TRBV19 and TRBJ2-7): DGGITQSPKYLFRKEGQNVTLSCEQNLNHDAMYWYRQDPGQGLRLIYYSQIVNDFQKGDIAEGYSVSREKKESFPLTVTSAQKNPTAFYLCASSIRGQFTYEQYFGPGTRLTVT.

V gene TRBV15 combines with J gene TRBJ1-1; maybe TRBD1 (6 bases). Trimming took 3 bases from V and 1 from J, leaving 12 bases between them. This CDR3 region has 15 residues. CDR1 is LNHNV, CDR2 YYDKDF, per germline (reference sequence). Here the CDR3 DNA reads TGTGCCACCAGCAGCCAGGGCAGGGGGAACACTGAAGCTTTCTTT. This sequence encodes CATSSQGRGNTEAFF.